This T cell receptor (beta chain) was captured by sequencing in a study of T-cell reconstitution after alpha-beta-depleted transplantation in children. Unique molecular identifiers were incorporated into the prepared TCRbeta library. One entry per CDR3 protein results from TCRdb running MiXCR on the PCR reads. Of about 490,000 distinct CDR3 sequences in the sample, about 10% are singletons; the top ten hold 2%. The CDR3 contains 16 residues. CDR1 and CDR2 (germline): SEHNR, FQNEAQ (reference sequence). Trimming left V 0 bases short and J 2 bases short, with 11 bases between. Whole-study findings and limits: Alpha-beta T cells about two months after transplant reportedly derived from several hundred expanded graft clones. Newly made T cells mostly supplied T-cell counts and diversity one year after transplant.

This clonotype was seen at least ten times. Its antigen is not identified. This clonotype was sampled from a child aged 2-15 years with inherited bone marrow failure, due to receive a stem cell transplant. V usage is TRBV7-9 and J usage is TRBJ2-1; either TRBD1 or TRBD2 may supply D (5 bases each). The sample here was PBMCs, taken before TCRalphabeta/CD19-depleted stem cell transplant. The CDR3 spells CASSLAFGATYNEQFF. In DNA form, the CDR3 reads TGTGCCAGCAGCTTAGCGTTCGGGGCGACCTACAATGAGCAGTTCTTC.